This entry concerns a single TCR beta chain. The V and J ends lost 8 bases and 6 bases respectively, with 16 bases between them. Germline CDR1 and CDR2: SNHLY and FYNNEI. The CDR3 sequence is 14 residues long. The data were obtained in a study of blood T cell repertoires in COVID-19. At the level of the study: Researchers got acute and convalescent COVID-19 samples from the United States, Italy and Spain. T cells, B-cell-depleted T cells, or PBMCs provided the cDNA or gDNA that served as material.

In the source study's methods: Estimates of nucleated cell counts were drawn from the amplification of reference gene primers. Produced via immunoSEQ multiplex PCR; TCRdb's table is partial and in-frame only. Clone size and the V and J calls come from that table; the DNA yielded D and trimming. The sample has fewer than 250,000 clones, over 75% seen once. This rearrangement joins TRBV2 to TRBJ2-2; perhaps TRBD2 as D (6 bases). The clonotype was recovered from a woman aged 40 to 50 who had recovered from COVID-19. Sequencing input: peripheral blood. CDR3 sequence reads: CASGLRGGAGELFF. DNA for the CDR3: TGTGCCAGCGGTCTTAGGGGCGGGGCCGGGGAGCTGTTTTTT. The whole variable domain, remainder taken from reference TRBV2 and TRBJ2-2, is EPEVTQTPSHQVTQMGQEVILRCVPISNHLYFYWYRQILGQKVEFLVSFYNNEISEKSEIFDDQFSVERPDGSNFTLKIRSTKLEDSAMYFCASGLRGGAGELFFGEGSRLTVL.